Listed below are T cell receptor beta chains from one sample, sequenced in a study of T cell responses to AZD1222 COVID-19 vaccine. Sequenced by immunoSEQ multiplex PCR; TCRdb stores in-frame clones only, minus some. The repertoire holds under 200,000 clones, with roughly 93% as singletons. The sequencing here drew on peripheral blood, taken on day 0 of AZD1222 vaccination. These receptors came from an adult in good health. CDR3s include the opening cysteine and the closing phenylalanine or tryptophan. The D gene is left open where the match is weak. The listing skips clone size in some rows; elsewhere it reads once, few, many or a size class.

CDR3nt: TGTGCCAGTAGTGCGGACAGAAAAGAGACCCAGTACTTC
CDR3aa: CASSADRKETQYF
abundance: once
j_gene: TRBJ2-5
d_gene: .
v_gene: TRBV19

CDR3nt: TGTGCCAGCAGTCCGCCCGGAACCTATAATTCACCCCTCCACTTT
CDR3aa: CASSPPGTYNSPLHF
abundance: .
j_gene: TRBJ1-6
d_gene: .
v_gene: TRBV6-2/TRBV6-3

CDR3nt: TGTGCCAGCCACCGGGACAGCTATAATTCACCCCTCCACTTT
CDR3aa: CASHRDSYNSPLHF
abundance: .
j_gene: TRBJ1-6
d_gene: TRBD1
v_gene: TRBV2

CDR3nt: TGTGCCAGCAGCCCCAGGGGCTGGGGAAACACCATATATTTT
CDR3aa: CASSPRGWGNTIYF
abundance: .
j_gene: TRBJ1-3
d_gene: .
v_gene: TRBV3-1/TRBV3-2

CDR3nt: TGTGCCAGTCGTAACACAGGGGCGGGACAGCCCCAGCATTTT
CDR3aa: CASRNTGAGQPQHF
abundance: .
j_gene: TRBJ1-5
d_gene: TRBD1
v_gene: TRBV19

CDR3nt: TGTGCCAGCAGCCCACGGACGGGAGACACCGGGGAGCTGTTTTTT
CDR3aa: CASSPRTGDTGELFF
abundance: once
j_gene: TRBJ2-2
d_gene: .
v_gene: TRBV7-9

CDR3nt: TGTGCCAGCAGCCTGACAGGGTTCGGCACTGAAGCTTTCTTT
CDR3aa: CASSLTGFGTEAFF
abundance: .
j_gene: TRBJ1-1
d_gene: TRBD1
v_gene: TRBV11-3

CDR3nt: TGTGCCAGCTCGGAAGGACAGAACACTGAAGCTTTCTTT
CDR3aa: CASSEGQNTEAFF
abundance: .
j_gene: TRBJ1-1
d_gene: .
v_gene: TRBV18

CDR3nt: TGTGCCAGCAGTTGGACGATCACCGGGGAGCTGTTTTTT
CDR3aa: CASSWTITGELFF
abundance: .
j_gene: TRBJ2-2
d_gene: .
v_gene: TRBV27

CDR3nt: TGTGCCAGCAGCCAAGATGCGACGGGAGGAGGGTGGATAGGTTACGAGCAGTACTTC
CDR3aa: CASSQDATGGGWIGYEQYF
abundance: .
j_gene: TRBJ2-7
d_gene: TRBD2
v_gene: TRBV4-2

CDR3nt: TGTGCCAGCAGTTACTATATCGGGGAAACCTACGAGCAGTACTTC
CDR3aa: CASSYYIGETYEQYF
abundance: .
j_gene: TRBJ2-7
d_gene: .
v_gene: TRBV6-5

CDR3nt: TGTGCCAGCAGTCGCCTGTATGGCTACACCTTC
CDR3aa: CASSRLYGYTF
abundance: .
j_gene: TRBJ1-2
d_gene: .
v_gene: TRBV6-5

CDR3nt: TGTGCCAGCAGTAGGGACTATGCGGAGACCCAGTACTTC
CDR3aa: CASSRDYAETQYF
abundance: .
j_gene: TRBJ2-5
d_gene: TRBD2
v_gene: TRBV6-5

CDR3nt: TGCGCCAGCAGCTTTGGGATAATACAGGGACAAGGAGAAGAGCAGTTCTTC
CDR3aa: CASSFGIIQGQGEEQFF
abundance: .
j_gene: TRBJ2-1
d_gene: .
v_gene: TRBV5-1

CDR3nt: TGTGCCAGCAGCACCTTAGCCGCAGCCGACAATGAGCAGTTCTTC
CDR3aa: CASSTLAAADNEQFF
abundance: .
j_gene: TRBJ2-1
d_gene: .
v_gene: TRBV3-1/TRBV3-2

CDR3nt: TGTGCCAGCAGCTTGGCGCTGGGGAATTCACCCCTCCACTTT
CDR3aa: CASSLALGNSPLHF
abundance: .
j_gene: TRBJ1-6
d_gene: .
v_gene: TRBV7-7

CDR3nt: TGTGCCAGTACGGAACAACCTGCAACTAATGAAAAACTGTTTTTT
CDR3aa: CASTEQPATNEKLFF
abundance: once
j_gene: TRBJ1-4
d_gene: .
v_gene: TRBV19

CDR3nt: TGTGCCACCACCTTGGGGGGACCAGATACGCAGTATTTT
CDR3aa: CATTLGGPDTQYF
abundance: .
j_gene: TRBJ2-3
d_gene: .
v_gene: TRBV6-5

CDR3nt: TGTGCCAGCAGGGAAGGGACTGGGGCCGGCTATGGCTACACCTTC
CDR3aa: CASREGTGAGYGYTF
abundance: .
j_gene: TRBJ1-2
d_gene: .
v_gene: TRBV6-1

CDR3nt: TGCGCCAGCAGCCCTGCCCGGGACATCTCCTACAATGAGCAGTTCTTC
CDR3aa: CASSPARDISYNEQFF
abundance: .
j_gene: TRBJ2-1
d_gene: .
v_gene: TRBV5-1

CDR3nt: TGTGCCAGCAGCTTGGCCCTCACAGGGGTTAACTATGGCTACACCTTC
CDR3aa: CASSLALTGVNYGYTF
abundance: .
j_gene: TRBJ1-2
d_gene: TRBD1
v_gene: TRBV13

CDR3nt: TGTGCCAGCAGCTTAGAAAGCGGCCTCAGCTCTGGAAACACCATATATTTT
CDR3aa: CASSLESGLSSGNTIYF
abundance: .
j_gene: TRBJ1-3
d_gene: .
v_gene: TRBV11-2

CDR3nt: TGTGCCAGCAGCCCGGTAGCCTACGAGCAGTACTTC
CDR3aa: CASSPVAYEQYF
abundance: once
j_gene: TRBJ2-7
d_gene: .
v_gene: TRBV7-9

CDR3nt: TGTGCCAGCAGCTTAAGCCTAGCGGGGCGGGAGACCCAGTACTTC
CDR3aa: CASSLSLAGRETQYF
abundance: .
j_gene: TRBJ2-5
d_gene: TRBD2
v_gene: TRBV11-2

CDR3nt: TGTGCCAGCAGCCGGGGACAGATGAACACTGAAGCTTTCTTT
CDR3aa: CASSRGQMNTEAFF
abundance: .
j_gene: TRBJ1-1
d_gene: TRBD1
v_gene: TRBV5-4

CDR3nt: TGTGCCAGCAGTTTAGGGACAGCATATAATGAAAAACTGTTTTTT
CDR3aa: CASSLGTAYNEKLFF
abundance: .
j_gene: TRBJ1-4
d_gene: TRBD1
v_gene: TRBV28

CDR3nt: TGTGCCAGCAGTTACGCCGGACAGATTAATTCACCCCTCCACTTT
CDR3aa: CASSYAGQINSPLHF
abundance: .
j_gene: TRBJ1-6
d_gene: .
v_gene: TRBV6-5

CDR3nt: TGTGCCACCAGAGAAGCGGGAGGAATCTACGAGCAGTACTTC
CDR3aa: CATREAGGIYEQYF
abundance: .
j_gene: TRBJ2-7
d_gene: TRBD2
v_gene: TRBV24-1

CDR3nt: TGTGCTAGTGGTCCGGACAGGCGAAGCAATCAGCCCCAGCATTTT
CDR3aa: CASGPDRRSNQPQHF
abundance: .
j_gene: TRBJ1-5
d_gene: TRBD1
v_gene: TRBV12-5

CDR3nt: TGTGCCAGCAGGAGGGCGGGGGGGAGCACAGATACGCAGTATTTT
CDR3aa: CASRRAGGSTDTQYF
abundance: .
j_gene: TRBJ2-3
d_gene: TRBD2
v_gene: TRBV5-4

CDR3nt: TGTGCCAGCAGTCCGCTGAGGGCCGCTGAAGCTTTCTTT
CDR3aa: CASSPLRAAEAFF
abundance: .
j_gene: TRBJ1-1
d_gene: .
v_gene: TRBV12-3/TRBV12-4

CDR3nt: TGTGCCAGCAGTTACGAGGTCCCGTCGGCGGGAAACACCATATATTTT
CDR3aa: CASSYEVPSAGNTIYF
abundance: .
j_gene: TRBJ1-3
d_gene: .
v_gene: TRBV6-5

CDR3nt: TGTGCCAGCAGTGAAATAGGAGATCGAGTCAACTATGGCTACACCTTC
CDR3aa: CASSEIGDRVNYGYTF
abundance: .
j_gene: TRBJ1-2
d_gene: .
v_gene: TRBV2

CDR3nt: TGTGCCACCAGCAGCTGGGAAGAGGCGGGAGGGGAGACCCAGTACTTC
CDR3aa: CATSSWEEAGGETQYF
abundance: .
j_gene: TRBJ2-5
d_gene: TRBD2
v_gene: TRBV15

CDR3nt: TGTGCCAGCAGGACAGCACAGGGAGGCTACGAGCAGTACTTC
CDR3aa: CASRTAQGGYEQYF
abundance: .
j_gene: TRBJ2-7
d_gene: .
v_gene: TRBV25-1

CDR3nt: TGTGCCATCAGTGAAGGAGGTTCCACCTACAATGAGCAGTTCTTC
CDR3aa: CAISEGGSTYNEQFF
abundance: .
j_gene: TRBJ2-1
d_gene: .
v_gene: TRBV10-3

CDR3nt: TGTGCCAGTTCTGGGAGGCGGTCCATCTCTCGGGACACCATATATTTT
CDR3aa: CASSGRRSISRDTIYF
abundance: .
j_gene: TRBJ1-3
d_gene: .
v_gene: TRBV19

CDR3nt: TGTGCCAGCAGCTTAGCGAGGGGTAGCGGGAATTTTGACGAGCAGTACTTC
CDR3aa: CASSLARGSGNFDEQYF
abundance: .
j_gene: TRBJ2-7
d_gene: TRBD2
v_gene: TRBV7-9

CDR3nt: TGCGCCAGCAGCCTAGGACAGGGGGTCTCTACTGAAGCTTTCTTT
CDR3aa: CASSLGQGVSTEAFF
abundance: .
j_gene: TRBJ1-1
d_gene: TRBD1
v_gene: TRBV4-1

CDR3nt: TGTGCTAGTGGTTTCAAGGGTAACTATGGCTACACCTTC
CDR3aa: CASGFKGNYGYTF
abundance: .
j_gene: TRBJ1-2
d_gene: .
v_gene: TRBV12-5

CDR3nt: TGTGCCAGCAGCCAAGAGGTAGCGTCTAGCGCAACAGATACGCAGTATTTT
CDR3aa: CASSQEVASSATDTQYF
abundance: .
j_gene: TRBJ2-3
d_gene: .
v_gene: TRBV4-2

CDR3nt: TGTGCCAGCTCACCACCGCAGGGAAGGTTCACCGGGGAGCTGTTTTTT
CDR3aa: CASSPPQGRFTGELFF
abundance: .
j_gene: TRBJ2-2
d_gene: .
v_gene: TRBV18

CDR3nt: TGTGCCAGCAGTTACCAACCGGGACAGCTCTATGGCTACACCTTC
CDR3aa: CASSYQPGQLYGYTF
abundance: .
j_gene: TRBJ1-2
d_gene: TRBD1
v_gene: TRBV6-5

CDR3nt: TGTGCCAGCTCCCCGCGGGGGGCTCATCAGCCCCAGCATTTT
CDR3aa: CASSPRGAHQPQHF
abundance: .
j_gene: TRBJ1-5
d_gene: .
v_gene: TRBV6-5

CDR3nt: TGTGCCAGCAATGACCCGAACACCGGGGAGCTGTTTTTT
CDR3aa: CASNDPNTGELFF
abundance: once
j_gene: TRBJ2-2
d_gene: .
v_gene: TRBV27

CDR3nt: TGTGCCAGTAGTGACCTAGCGGGAAGATACAATGAGCAGTTCTTC
CDR3aa: CASSDLAGRYNEQFF
abundance: .
j_gene: TRBJ2-1
d_gene: TRBD2
v_gene: TRBV19

CDR3nt: TGCGCCAGCAGCTGGGGGGTTACCTACAATGAGCAGTTCTTC
CDR3aa: CASSWGVTYNEQFF
abundance: .
j_gene: TRBJ2-1
d_gene: .
v_gene: TRBV5-1

CDR3nt: TGTGCCAGCAGCTTAAGGTTCGGAAACACAGATACGCAGTATTTT
CDR3aa: CASSLRFGNTDTQYF
abundance: .
j_gene: TRBJ2-3
d_gene: .
v_gene: TRBV11-2

CDR3nt: TGTGCCAGCAGCTTAAGGGGGACAGAAGACAGTTATGGCTACACCTTC
CDR3aa: CASSLRGTEDSYGYTF
abundance: .
j_gene: TRBJ1-2
d_gene: TRBD1
v_gene: TRBV11-1

CDR3nt: TGTGCCAGCAGGTACGCCGGGACTAGCGGGAGAAATGAGCAGTTCTTC
CDR3aa: CASRYAGTSGRNEQFF
abundance: .
j_gene: TRBJ2-1
d_gene: TRBD2
v_gene: TRBV11-2

CDR3nt: TGTGCCAGCAGCTCCAAGCCCCACAGAGCTGAAGCTTTCTTT
CDR3aa: CASSSKPHRAEAFF
abundance: .
j_gene: TRBJ1-1
d_gene: .
v_gene: TRBV7-2

CDR3nt: TGTGCCAGCAGCGTAAGCTGGCCAAATGAGCAGTTCTTC
CDR3aa: CASSVSWPNEQFF
abundance: .
j_gene: TRBJ2-1
d_gene: .
v_gene: TRBV9

CDR3nt: TGCGCCAGCAGCCAATCACAGGGACATACCTATGGCTACACCTTC
CDR3aa: CASSQSQGHTYGYTF
abundance: once
j_gene: TRBJ1-2
d_gene: .
v_gene: TRBV4-1

CDR3nt: TGTGCCAGCAGTAGCACCCCCGGGGGGACCGGGGAGCTGTTTTTT
CDR3aa: CASSSTPGGTGELFF
abundance: .
j_gene: TRBJ2-2
d_gene: TRBD2
v_gene: TRBV6-5

CDR3nt: TGTGCCAGCATATTGGACAGGACCTATAATTCACCCCTCCACTTT
CDR3aa: CASILDRTYNSPLHF
abundance: .
j_gene: TRBJ1-6
d_gene: TRBD1
v_gene: TRBV2